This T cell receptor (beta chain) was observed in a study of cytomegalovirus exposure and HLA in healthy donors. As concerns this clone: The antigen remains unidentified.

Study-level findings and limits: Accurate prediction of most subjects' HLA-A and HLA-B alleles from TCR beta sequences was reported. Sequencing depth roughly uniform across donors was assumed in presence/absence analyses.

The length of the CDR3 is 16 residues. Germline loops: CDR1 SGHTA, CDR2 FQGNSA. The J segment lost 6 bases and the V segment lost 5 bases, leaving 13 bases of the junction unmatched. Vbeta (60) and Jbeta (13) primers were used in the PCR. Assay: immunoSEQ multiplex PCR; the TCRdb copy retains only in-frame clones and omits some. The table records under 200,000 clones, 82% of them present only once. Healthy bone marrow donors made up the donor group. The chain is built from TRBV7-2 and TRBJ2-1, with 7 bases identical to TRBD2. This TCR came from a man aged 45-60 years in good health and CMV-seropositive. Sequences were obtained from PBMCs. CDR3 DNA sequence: TGTGCCAGCAGCCCCAGTAGTGCGGGAGCTGTCAATGAGCAGTTCTTC. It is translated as CASSPSSAGAVNEQFF.